What follows is one T cell receptor (beta chain) and its context. Its antigen is not identified. Researchers ran the PCR with 60 Vbeta and 13 Jbeta primers. Generated by immunoSEQ multiplex PCR, the TCRdb table keeps only in-frame clones and is missing some. This table holds 80,000 to 95,000 clones, 75% to 85% found once. The data were obtained in a study of cytomegalovirus exposure and HLA in healthy donors. Study-wide results and limits: Later on, a genetic analysis was performed. It linked a missense variant in DCLRE1C with V- and J-gene trimming of TCR beta. CMV serostatus was the sole immune exposure data available.

CDR1 is MNHNY, CDR2 SVGAGI, per germline (reference sequence). This CDR3 is built from 15 residues. Germline trimming cut 5 bases from V and 8 bases from J; bases unmatched to any gene: 12. The rearrangement joins TRBV6-6 to TRBJ1-2, with 9 bases identical to TRBD1. The source material was PBMCs. This sequence was found in a woman aged 35 to 49 in good health and CMV-seropositive. The CDR3 protein is CASSHLQGAQGGYTF. The CDR3 DNA is TGTGCCAGCAGTCACCTACAGGGGGCGCAGGGAGGCTACACCTTC.